This T cell receptor (beta chain) was recorded in a study of regulatory T cells in long-lasting Graves disease. In the study overall: Antithyroid drug use was under 3 months in newly diagnosed Graves' patients. Points from the study as a whole: Small sample size may have lowered accuracy.

Time point specified: newly diagnosed GD, antithyroid drugs for less than 3 months. PBMCs provided the RNA from which the TCR library was made. Sequencing libraries for TCR beta were prepared with iRepertoire HTBI primers and Arm-PCR of CDR3 regions. MiXCR was run by TCRdb on the multiplex PCR reads, yielding one entry per CDR3 protein. This table has around 460,000 distinct CDR3 sequences, about 15% appearing once. This clonotype was counted many times. Its antigen is not identified. Germline values: CDR1 SGDLS, CDR2 YYNGEE. This CDR3 spans 14 amino acids. J gave up 6 bases and V 5 bases, and 6 bases lay outside the gene matches. The data also belong to a second study, concerning T cells in Graves' hyperthyroidism and ophthalmopathy. From that study: In making diagnoses, clinical symptoms, serum thyroxine and TRAb, thyroid ultrasound and orbital computed tomography were all used.

The V and J genes are TRBV9 and TRBJ2-3; 10 bases match TRBD2. The clonotype originates from a woman aged 45-65 years with Graves disease. The sample consisted of peripheral blood mononuclear cells (PBMCs), taken at new diagnosis, from a patient treated with antithyroid drugs. The CDR3 here is CASRGAGGRDTQYF. In nucleotides, the CDR3 is TGTGCCAGCAGAGGAGCGGGAGGGCGGGATACGCAGTATTTT.